The rows below give T cell receptor beta chains drawn from one sample of a study of Ad26.COV2.S vaccination and SARS-CoV-2 variants. Produced via immunoSEQ multiplex PCR; TCRdb's table is partial and in-frame only. The sample includes 300,000 to 350,000 clones, roughly 90% of them seen just once. The sequences come from peripheral blood, collected in a trial of Ad26.COV2.S vaccine versus placebo. The receptor source for this set is a person aged 18-60 years who received the Ad26.COV2.S COVID-19 vaccine or a placebo. CDR3s include the opening cysteine and the closing phenylalanine or tryptophan. The D gene is left open where the match is weak. Only part of the rows carry a size: once, few, many, or a class if the clone is expanded.

D gene: TRBD1
J gene: TRBJ1-2
V gene: TRBV2
clone size: .
CDR3 length: 15
CDR3 protein: CASSVGQGFFYGYTF
CDR3 DNA: TGTGCCAGCAGTGTGGGACAGGGCTTCTTCTATGGCTACACCTTC

D gene: .
J gene: TRBJ2-1
V gene: TRBV7-2
clone size: .
CDR3 length: 14
CDR3 protein: CASSLGVGFNEQFF
CDR3 DNA: TGTGCCAGCAGCTTAGGAGTGGGGTTCAATGAGCAGTTCTTC

D gene: .
J gene: TRBJ1-3
V gene: TRBV11-2
clone size: .
CDR3 length: 15
CDR3 protein: CASSLDRYSGNTIYF
CDR3 DNA: TGTGCCAGCAGCTTGGACCGTTACTCTGGAAACACCATATATTTT

D gene: .
J gene: TRBJ2-5
V gene: TRBV28
clone size: .
CDR3 length: 15
CDR3 protein: CASSYEGGAGETQYF
CDR3 DNA: TGTGCCAGCAGTTATGAAGGGGGGGCAGGGGAGACCCAGTACTTC

D gene: .
J gene: TRBJ2-7
V gene: TRBV4-1
clone size: .
CDR3 length: 17
CDR3 protein: CASSQEILYGGTYEQYF
CDR3 DNA: TGCGCCAGCAGCCAAGAAATATTATACGGGGGTACCTACGAGCAGTACTTC

D gene: TRBD2
J gene: TRBJ2-3
V gene: TRBV10-3
clone size: .
CDR3 length: 16
CDR3 protein: CAISVAGQLSTDTQYF
CDR3 DNA: TGTGCCATCAGTGTAGCGGGGCAGCTTAGCACAGATACGCAGTATTTT

D gene: .
J gene: TRBJ2-1
V gene: TRBV11-2
clone size: .
CDR3 length: 13
CDR3 protein: CASSLRGTGEQFF
CDR3 DNA: TGTGCCAGCAGCTTAAGGGGGACGGGTGAGCAGTTCTTC

D gene: .
J gene: TRBJ2-7
V gene: TRBV5-1
clone size: .
CDR3 length: 14
CDR3 protein: CASSLGRPLGEQYF
CDR3 DNA: TGCGCCAGCAGCTTGGGGCGCCCCCTAGGCGAGCAGTACTTC

D gene: TRBD2
J gene: TRBJ2-1
V gene: TRBV7-2
clone size: once
CDR3 length: 17
CDR3 protein: CASRRTAGTSGNNEQFF
CDR3 DNA: TGTGCCAGCAGGCGAACAGCCGGGACTAGCGGAAACAATGAGCAGTTCTTC

D gene: TRBD2
J gene: TRBJ2-2
V gene: TRBV11-3
clone size: .
CDR3 length: 16
CDR3 protein: CASSPGLAGASGELFF
CDR3 DNA: TGTGCCAGCAGCCCCGGACTAGCGGGAGCCTCCGGGGAGCTGTTTTTT

D gene: .
J gene: TRBJ2-5
V gene: TRBV18
clone size: .
CDR3 length: 13
CDR3 protein: CASSPRLQETQYF
CDR3 DNA: TGTGCCAGCTCCCCACGGCTCCAAGAGACCCAGTACTTC

D gene: .
J gene: TRBJ1-1
V gene: TRBV27
clone size: .
CDR3 length: 13
CDR3 protein: CASSLQGWTEAFF
CDR3 DNA: TGTGCCAGCAGTTTACAGGGGTGGACTGAAGCTTTCTTT

D gene: .
J gene: TRBJ1-3
V gene: TRBV18
clone size: .
CDR3 length: 17
CDR3 protein: CASSPNGGPGSGNTIYF
CDR3 DNA: TGTGCCAGCTCTCCTAATGGGGGACCGGGGTCCGGAAACACCATATATTTT

D gene: TRBD1
J gene: TRBJ1-6
V gene: TRBV28
clone size: .
CDR3 length: 14
CDR3 protein: CASRFRDRNSPLHF
CDR3 DNA: TGTGCCAGCAGATTCCGGGACAGGAATTCACCCCTCCACTTT

D gene: TRBD1
J gene: TRBJ2-1
V gene: TRBV11-1
clone size: .
CDR3 length: 15
CDR3 protein: CASSLGQGLYNEQFF
CDR3 DNA: TGTGCCAGCAGCCTCGGACAGGGCCTCTACAATGAGCAGTTCTTC

D gene: TRBD2
J gene: TRBJ2-1
V gene: TRBV12-5
clone size: few
CDR3 length: 13
CDR3 protein: CASSSGGLHEQFF
CDR3 DNA: TGTGCTAGTAGCAGCGGGGGGCTCCATGAGCAGTTCTTC

D gene: .
J gene: TRBJ1-1
V gene: TRBV5-1
clone size: .
CDR3 length: 13
CDR3 protein: CASRAPMGTEAFF
CDR3 DNA: TGCGCCAGCCGAGCCCCGATGGGGACTGAAGCTTTCTTT

D gene: .
J gene: TRBJ2-7
V gene: TRBV12-3/TRBV12-4
clone size: once
CDR3 length: 12
CDR3 protein: CASSFGDYEQYF
CDR3 DNA: TGTGCCAGCAGTTTCGGTGACTACGAGCAGTACTTC

D gene: .
J gene: TRBJ1-1
V gene: TRBV18
clone size: .
CDR3 length: 14
CDR3 protein: CASSPQTGGTEAFF
CDR3 DNA: TGTGCCAGCTCACCCCAAACCGGGGGGACTGAAGCTTTCTTT

D gene: TRBD1
J gene: TRBJ1-4
V gene: TRBV18
clone size: once
CDR3 length: 15
CDR3 protein: CASSPSATGSEKLFF
CDR3 DNA: TGTGCCAGCTCACCATCAGCGACAGGGTCGGAAAAACTGTTTTTT

D gene: .
J gene: TRBJ1-2
V gene: TRBV3-1/TRBV3-2
clone size: .
CDR3 length: 15
CDR3 protein: CASSQDKGFSYGYTF
CDR3 DNA: TGTGCCAGCAGCCAAGATAAGGGATTCAGCTATGGCTACACCTTC

D gene: .
J gene: TRBJ1-1
V gene: TRBV2
clone size: .
CDR3 length: 14
CDR3 protein: CASSRDGADTEAFF
CDR3 DNA: TGTGCCAGCAGTAGGGACGGAGCCGACACTGAAGCTTTCTTT

D gene: TRBD1
J gene: TRBJ1-1
V gene: TRBV7-2
clone size: once
CDR3 length: 15
CDR3 protein: CASSPDRVVNTEAFF
CDR3 DNA: TGTGCCAGCAGCCCTGACAGGGTCGTCAACACTGAAGCTTTCTTT

D gene: TRBD1
J gene: TRBJ1-2
V gene: TRBV27
clone size: .
CDR3 length: 17
CDR3 protein: CASSLPRDRASNYGYTF
CDR3 DNA: TGTGCCAGCAGTTTACCCCGGGACAGAGCTTCTAACTATGGCTACACCTTC

D gene: .
J gene: TRBJ2-3
V gene: TRBV5-1
clone size: .
CDR3 length: 16
CDR3 protein: CASSLVGEQLADTQYF
CDR3 DNA: TGCGCCAGCAGCCTTGTCGGGGAGCAGTTGGCAGATACGCAGTATTTT

D gene: .
J gene: TRBJ1-3
V gene: TRBV18
clone size: .
CDR3 length: 15
CDR3 protein: CASSPAGTSGNTIYF
CDR3 DNA: TGTGCCAGCTCACCAGCAGGGACTTCTGGAAACACCATATATTTT

D gene: .
J gene: TRBJ2-1
V gene: TRBV23-1
clone size: .
CDR3 length: 17
CDR3 protein: CASSQWSARVSYNEQFF
CDR3 DNA: TGCGCCAGCAGTCAATGGTCGGCCCGGGTCTCCTACAATGAGCAGTTCTTC

D gene: TRBD1
J gene: TRBJ2-1
V gene: TRBV28
clone size: .
CDR3 length: 12
CDR3 protein: CASSFGAGGQFF
CDR3 DNA: TGTGCCAGCAGTTTTGGGGCAGGGGGACAGTTCTTC

D gene: .
J gene: TRBJ2-2
V gene: TRBV6-5
clone size: .
CDR3 length: 15
CDR3 protein: CASSYWGVNTGELFF
CDR3 DNA: TGTGCCAGCAGTTACTGGGGGGTCAACACCGGGGAGCTGTTTTTT

D gene: .
J gene: TRBJ2-2
V gene: TRBV5-5
clone size: .
CDR3 length: 17
CDR3 protein: CASRLGPGTGGTGELFF
CDR3 DNA: TGTGCCAGCAGACTGGGCCCCGGGACTGGGGGCACCGGGGAGCTGTTTTTT

D gene: .
J gene: TRBJ2-7
V gene: TRBV6-6
clone size: .
CDR3 length: 15
CDR3 protein: CASTPQGTANYEQYF
CDR3 DNA: TGTGCCAGCACACCGCAGGGCACGGCTAATTACGAGCAGTACTTC

D gene: .
J gene: TRBJ2-1
V gene: TRBV7-3
clone size: .
CDR3 length: 13
CDR3 protein: CASSSGLNNEQFF
CDR3 DNA: TGTGCCAGCAGTAGCGGCCTTAACAATGAGCAGTTCTTC

D gene: .
J gene: TRBJ2-1
V gene: TRBV7-9
clone size: .
CDR3 length: 13
CDR3 protein: CASAKGDYNEQFF
CDR3 DNA: TGTGCCAGTGCGAAGGGGGACTACAATGAGCAGTTCTTC

D gene: TRBD2
J gene: TRBJ2-7
V gene: TRBV4-3
clone size: .
CDR3 length: 15
CDR3 protein: CASSLLAGGPFEQYF
CDR3 DNA: TGCGCCAGCAGCCTCCTAGCGGGAGGGCCGTTCGAGCAGTACTTC

D gene: TRBD2
J gene: TRBJ2-7
V gene: TRBV25-1
clone size: .
CDR3 length: 15
CDR3 protein: CASSGGGYPSYEQYF
CDR3 DNA: TGTGCCAGCAGTGGGGGGGGATACCCCTCCTACGAGCAGTACTTC

D gene: .
J gene: TRBJ1-4
V gene: TRBV4-1
clone size: .
CDR3 length: 15
CDR3 protein: CASSHPGGAREKLFF
CDR3 DNA: TGCGCCAGCAGCCACCCGGGGGGGGCGCGGGAAAAACTGTTTTTT

D gene: TRBD1
J gene: TRBJ2-7
V gene: TRBV24-1
clone size: .
CDR3 length: 14
CDR3 protein: CATSPGQGAHEQYF
CDR3 DNA: TGTGCCACCAGTCCTGGACAGGGGGCACACGAGCAGTACTTC

D gene: TRBD2
J gene: TRBJ2-3
V gene: TRBV4-3
clone size: .
CDR3 length: 17
CDR3 protein: CASSHSGTSGGTDTQYF
CDR3 DNA: TGCGCCAGCAGCCACTCCGGGACTAGCGGGGGCACAGATACGCAGTATTTT

D gene: .
J gene: TRBJ1-6
V gene: TRBV28
clone size: .
CDR3 length: 14
CDR3 protein: CASSFSPPNSPLHF
CDR3 DNA: TGTGCCAGCAGTTTTAGTCCGCCAAATTCACCCCTCCACTTT

D gene: .
J gene: TRBJ1-5
V gene: TRBV7-2
clone size: .
CDR3 length: 14
CDR3 protein: CASSPGYSNQPQHF
CDR3 DNA: TGTGCCAGCAGCCCAGGGTATAGCAATCAGCCCCAGCATTTT

D gene: .
J gene: TRBJ1-1
V gene: TRBV10-3
clone size: .
CDR3 length: 13
CDR3 protein: CAISDTRSTEAFF
CDR3 DNA: TGTGCCATCAGTGACACGAGGAGTACTGAAGCTTTCTTT

D gene: .
J gene: TRBJ1-4
V gene: TRBV19
clone size: .
CDR3 length: 12
CDR3 protein: CASTDGAEKLFF
CDR3 DNA: TGTGCCAGTACGGATGGCGCTGAAAAACTGTTTTTT

D gene: .
J gene: TRBJ2-7
V gene: TRBV11-2
clone size: .
CDR3 length: 11
CDR3 protein: CASSTAYEQYF
CDR3 DNA: TGTGCCAGCAGCACTGCCTACGAGCAGTACTTC

D gene: TRBD2
J gene: TRBJ2-1
V gene: TRBV28
clone size: .
CDR3 length: 15
CDR3 protein: CASSKPTSGRDEQFF
CDR3 DNA: TGTGCCAGCAGTAAGCCGACTAGCGGGAGGGATGAGCAGTTCTTC

D gene: .
J gene: TRBJ1-5
V gene: TRBV4-1
clone size: once
CDR3 length: 16
CDR3 protein: CASSQDGLTVTGPQHF
CDR3 DNA: TGCGCCAGCAGCCAAGATGGGTTGACAGTAACGGGGCCCCAGCATTTT

D gene: .
J gene: TRBJ2-3
V gene: TRBV24-1
clone size: .
CDR3 length: 16
CDR3 protein: CATSDFAGSRTDTQYF
CDR3 DNA: TGTGCCACCAGTGATTTTGCCGGGAGTCGGACAGATACGCAGTATTTT